This T cell receptor beta chain stems from a study of cytomegalovirus exposure and HLA in healthy donors. The donors belonged to the roughly 110-subject validation cohort, separate from the roughly 700-subject first cohort. With respect to this clone: What it binds is not known.

TCRdb's copy holds only in-frame clones and misses some; the assay was immunoSEQ multiplex PCR. Of some 190,000 clones listed, 86% were seen once; the top ten hold roughly 7%. Study-wide results and limits: In vitro data verified a few CMV-associated chains as specific for CMV antigens. One later analysis, an examination of the roughly 130 validation repertoires, found that first-cohort TCR clusters tended to co-occur in them. The classifier reportedly diagnosed cytomegalovirus status with high sensitivity and specificity.

V dropped 4 bases and J dropped 3 bases, with 12 bases sitting between them. Germline V CDR1 and CDR2: SGHTA, FQGNSA. The CDR3 totals 15 residues. The receptor was derived from a man aged 25 to 45 in good health and CMV-seropositive. Sequences were obtained from PBMCs. This chain connects TRBV7-2 to TRBJ2-2, with D possibly being TRBD1 (6 bases). Here the CDR3 DNA reads TGTGCCAGCAGCTCGCCGGGACATTACACCGGGGAGCTGTTTTTT. Translating gives CASSSPGHYTGELFF.